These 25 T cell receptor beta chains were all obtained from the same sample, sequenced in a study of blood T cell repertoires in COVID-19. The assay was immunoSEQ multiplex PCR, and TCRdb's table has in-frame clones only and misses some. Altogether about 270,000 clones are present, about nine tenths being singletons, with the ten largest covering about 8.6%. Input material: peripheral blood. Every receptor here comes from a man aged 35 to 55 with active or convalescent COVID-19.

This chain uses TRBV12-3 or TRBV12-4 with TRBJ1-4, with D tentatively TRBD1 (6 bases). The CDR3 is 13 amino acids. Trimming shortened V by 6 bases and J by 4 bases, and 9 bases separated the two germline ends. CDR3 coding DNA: TGTGCCAGCAGGGACAGACTTAATGAAAAACTGTTTTTT. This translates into CASRDRLNEKLFF.

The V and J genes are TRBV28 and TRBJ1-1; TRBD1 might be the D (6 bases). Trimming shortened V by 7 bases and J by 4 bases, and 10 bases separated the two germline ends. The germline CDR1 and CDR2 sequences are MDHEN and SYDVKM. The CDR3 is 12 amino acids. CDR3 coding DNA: TGTGCCAGCAATTTCAGGGGCACTGAAGCTTTCTTT. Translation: CASNFRGTEAFF.

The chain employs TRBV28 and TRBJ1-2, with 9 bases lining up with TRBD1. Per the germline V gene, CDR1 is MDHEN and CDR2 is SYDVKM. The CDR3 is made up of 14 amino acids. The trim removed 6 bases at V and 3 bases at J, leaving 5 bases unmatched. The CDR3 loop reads CASRSTGGDYGYTF. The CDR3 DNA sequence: TGTGCCAGCAGATCGACAGGGGGTGACTATGGCTACACCTTC.

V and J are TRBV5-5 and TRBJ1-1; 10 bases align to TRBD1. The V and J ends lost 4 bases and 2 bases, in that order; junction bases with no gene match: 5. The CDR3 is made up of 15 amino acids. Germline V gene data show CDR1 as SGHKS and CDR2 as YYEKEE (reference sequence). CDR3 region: CASSSWDRGNTEAFF. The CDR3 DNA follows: TGTGCCAGCAGCAGCTGGGACAGGGGTAACACTGAAGCTTTCTTT. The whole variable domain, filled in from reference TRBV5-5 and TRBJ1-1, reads DAGVTQSPTHLIKTRGQQVTLRCSPISGHKSVSWYQQVLGQGPQFIFQYYEKEERGRGNFPDRFSARQFPNYSSELNVNALLLGDSALYLCASSSWDRGNTEAFFGQGTRLTVV.

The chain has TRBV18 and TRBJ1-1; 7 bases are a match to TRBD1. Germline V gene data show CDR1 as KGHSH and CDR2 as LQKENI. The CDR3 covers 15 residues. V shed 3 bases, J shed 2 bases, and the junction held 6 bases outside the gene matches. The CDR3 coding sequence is TGTGCCAGCTCACCGCGGGACAGCTTAAACACTGAAGCTTTCTTT. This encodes CASSPRDSLNTEAFF. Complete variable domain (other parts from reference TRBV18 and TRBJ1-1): NAGVMQNPRHLVRRRGQEARLRCSPMKGHSHVYWYRQLPEEGLKFMVYLQKENIIDESGMPKERFSAEFPKEGPSILRIQQVVRGDSAAYFCASSPRDSLNTEAFFGQGTRLTVV.

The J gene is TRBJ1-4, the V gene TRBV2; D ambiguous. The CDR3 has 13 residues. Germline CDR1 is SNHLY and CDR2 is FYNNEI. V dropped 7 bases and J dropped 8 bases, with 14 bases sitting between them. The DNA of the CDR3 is TGTGCCAGCACTAGGAGGGAAAGGGAAAAACTGTTTTTT. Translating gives CASTRREREKLFF.

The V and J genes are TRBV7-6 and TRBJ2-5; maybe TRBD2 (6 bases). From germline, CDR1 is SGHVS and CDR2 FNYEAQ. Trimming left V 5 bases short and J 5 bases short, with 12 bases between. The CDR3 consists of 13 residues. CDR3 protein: CASSPWEVETQYF. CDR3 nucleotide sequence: TGTGCCAGCAGCCCCTGGGAGGTGGAGACCCAGTACTTC. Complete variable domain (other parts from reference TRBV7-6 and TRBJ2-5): GAGVSQSPRYKVTKRGQDVALRCDPISGHVSLYWYRQALGQGPEFLTYFNYEAQQDKSGLPNDRFSAERPEGSISTLTIQRTEQRDSAMYRCASSPWEVETQYFGPGTRLLVL.

The CDR3 loop reads CASSSYRGRGIDEKLFF. The CDR3 coding sequence is TGTGCCAGCAGCTCCTACAGGGGGCGCGGGATAGATGAAAAACTGTTTTTT. The chain combines TRBV5-4 with TRBJ1-4, with 9 bases fitting TRBD1. The CDR3 runs 17 residues. Germline V gene sequence: CDR1 SGHNT, CDR2 YYREEE (reference sequence). The V and J ends lost 3 bases and 6 bases, in that order; junction bases with no gene match: 12.

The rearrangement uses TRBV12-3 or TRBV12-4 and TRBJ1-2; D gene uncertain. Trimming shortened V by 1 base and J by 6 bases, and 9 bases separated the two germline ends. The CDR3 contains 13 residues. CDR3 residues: CASSLVVVDGYTF. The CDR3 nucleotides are TGTGCCAGCAGTTTAGTAGTGGTCGATGGCTACACCTTC.

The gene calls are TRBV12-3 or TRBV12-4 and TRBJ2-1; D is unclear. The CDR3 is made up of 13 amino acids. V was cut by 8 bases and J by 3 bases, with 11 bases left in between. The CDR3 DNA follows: TGTGCCAGCTCCCCTTCCTACTACAATGAGCAGTTCTTC. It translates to CASSPSYYNEQFF.

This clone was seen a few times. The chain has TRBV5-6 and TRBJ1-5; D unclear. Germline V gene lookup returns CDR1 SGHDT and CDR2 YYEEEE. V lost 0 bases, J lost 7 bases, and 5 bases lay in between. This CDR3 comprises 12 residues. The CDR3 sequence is CASSLGQQPQHF. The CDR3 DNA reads TGTGCCAGCAGCTTGGGACAACAGCCCCAGCATTTT.

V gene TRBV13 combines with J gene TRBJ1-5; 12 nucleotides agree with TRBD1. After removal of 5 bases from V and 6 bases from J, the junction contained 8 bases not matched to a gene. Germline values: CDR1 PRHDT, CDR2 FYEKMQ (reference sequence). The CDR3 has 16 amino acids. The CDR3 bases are TGTGCCAGCAGCATCGGGACAGGGGGCCGTCGTCAGCCCCAGCATTTT. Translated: CASSIGTGGRRQPQHF.

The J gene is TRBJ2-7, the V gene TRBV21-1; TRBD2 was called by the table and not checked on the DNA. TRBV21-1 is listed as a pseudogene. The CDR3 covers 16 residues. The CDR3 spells CASSKAPHPSGYEQYF. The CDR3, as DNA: TGTGCCAGCAGCAAAGCGCCCCATCCTAGCGGGTACGAGCAGTACTTC.

CDR3 amino acids: CASSGRSSNQPQHF. The DNA for the CDR3 is TGTGCCAGCTCAGGTAGAAGCAGCAATCAGCCCCAGCATTTT. This rearrangement joins TRBV18 to TRBJ1-5, with unresolved D. Germline V gene lookup returns CDR1 KGHSH and CDR2 LQKENI. CDR3 length equals 14 residues. The V end lost 5 bases, the J end lost 1 base, and 9 bases lay between the germline ends.

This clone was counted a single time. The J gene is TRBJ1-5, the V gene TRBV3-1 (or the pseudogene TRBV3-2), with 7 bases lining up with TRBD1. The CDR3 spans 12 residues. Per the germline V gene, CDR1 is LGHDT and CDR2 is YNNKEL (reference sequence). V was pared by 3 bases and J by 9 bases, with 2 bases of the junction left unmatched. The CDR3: CASSQTGTPQHF. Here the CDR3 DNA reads TGTGCCAGCAGCCAGACAGGGACGCCCCAGCATTTT.

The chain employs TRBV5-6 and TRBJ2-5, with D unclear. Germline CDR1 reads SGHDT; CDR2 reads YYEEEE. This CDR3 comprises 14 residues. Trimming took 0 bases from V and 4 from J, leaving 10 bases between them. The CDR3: CASSLGGFGETQYF. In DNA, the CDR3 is TGTGCCAGCAGCTTGGGAGGATTTGGAGAGACCCAGTACTTC.

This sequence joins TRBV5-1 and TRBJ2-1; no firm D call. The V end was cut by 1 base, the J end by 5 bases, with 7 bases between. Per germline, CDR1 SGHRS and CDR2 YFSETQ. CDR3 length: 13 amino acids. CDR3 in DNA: TGCGCCAGCAGCTTGAACAGTGACAATGAGCAGTTCTTC. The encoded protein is CASSLNSDNEQFF.

The DNA of the CDR3 is TGTGCCAGCAGCCAGGGACAGGGAACCTACGAGCAGTACTTC. Its protein is CASSQGQGTYEQYF. This chain links TRBV4-2 with TRBJ2-7; TRBD1 matches at 9 bases. Germline V CDR1 and CDR2: LGHNA, YNFKEQ. The CDR3 spans 14 residues. The J segment lost 2 bases and the V segment lost 3 bases, leaving 2 bases of the junction unmatched.

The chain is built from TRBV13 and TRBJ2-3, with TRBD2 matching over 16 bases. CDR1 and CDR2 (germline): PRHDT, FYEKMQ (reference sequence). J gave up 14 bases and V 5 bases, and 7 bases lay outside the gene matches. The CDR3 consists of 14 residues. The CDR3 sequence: CASSQGLAGGPAYF. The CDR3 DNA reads TGTGCCAGCAGCCAGGGACTAGCGGGGGGGCCTGCGTATTTT.

CDR3 loop: CASSEGQGYYYGYTF. CDR3 DNA sequence: TGTGCCAGCAGTGAGGGACAGGGTTATTACTATGGCTACACCTTC. The genes are TRBV6-1 and TRBJ1-2, with TRBD1 identical over 9 bases. The V segment lost 3 bases and the J segment 3 bases; nucleotides outside the gene matches: 5. This CDR3 spans 15 amino acids. From germline, CDR1 is MNHNS and CDR2 SASEGT.

The CDR3 spells CAIADGSSGANVLTF. The CDR3 DNA follows: TGTGCCATTGCGGACGGGAGCTCTGGGGCCAACGTCCTGACTTTC. This sequence joins TRBV6-5 and TRBJ2-6; perhaps TRBD2 as D (6 bases). CDR1 is MNHEY and CDR2 is SVGAGI in the germline V gene. There are 15 residues in the CDR3. V gave up 10 bases and J gave up 0 bases, with 13 bases separating them.

CDR3 protein: CASSIGTAYGYTF. The CDR3 nucleotides are TGTGCCAGTAGTATTGGTACAGCCTATGGCTACACCTTC. This chain joins TRBV19 and TRBJ1-2; no clear D gene. This CDR3 is built from 13 residues. Trimming removed 3 bases from V and 4 bases from J, with 9 bases in between. In germline, CDR1 is LNHDA, CDR2 SQIVND (reference sequence). Complete variable domain (other parts from reference TRBV19 and TRBJ1-2): DGGITQSPKYLFRKEGQNVTLSCEQNLNHDAMYWYRQDPGQGLRLIYYSQIVNDFQKGDIAEGYSVSREKKESFPLTVTSAQKNPTAFYLCASSIGTAYGYTFGSGTRLTVV.

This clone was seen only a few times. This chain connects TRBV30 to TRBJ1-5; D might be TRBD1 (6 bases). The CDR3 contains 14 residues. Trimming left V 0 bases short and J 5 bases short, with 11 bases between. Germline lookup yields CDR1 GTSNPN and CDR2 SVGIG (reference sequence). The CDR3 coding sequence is TGTGCCTGGAGTGTAGGGGGATGGGATCAGCCCCAGCATTTT. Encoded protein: CAWSVGGWDQPQHF.

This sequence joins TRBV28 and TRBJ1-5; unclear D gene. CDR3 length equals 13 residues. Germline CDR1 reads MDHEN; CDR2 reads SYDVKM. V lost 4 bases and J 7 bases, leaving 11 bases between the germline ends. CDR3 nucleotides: TGTGCCAGCAGTTCCAACAGCTGGCAGCCCCAGCATTTT. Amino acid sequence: CASSSNSWQPQHF.

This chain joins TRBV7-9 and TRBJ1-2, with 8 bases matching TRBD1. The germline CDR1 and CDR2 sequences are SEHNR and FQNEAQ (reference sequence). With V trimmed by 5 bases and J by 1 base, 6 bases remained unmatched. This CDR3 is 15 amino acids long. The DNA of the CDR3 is TGTGCCAGCAGCCCCCGACAGGGGATTAACTATGGCTACACCTTC. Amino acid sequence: CASSPRQGINYGYTF.